These 26 T cell receptor beta chains share one sample of origin, sequenced in a study of cytomegalovirus exposure and HLA in healthy donors. Repertoires were generated with immunoSEQ multiplex PCR, while TCRdb's copy carries only in-frame clones and drops some. The table includes about 360,000 clones, roughly 85% detected once. The sequencing input was PBMCs. Every receptor here comes from a woman between 18 and 30 years old in good health and CMV-seronegative.

J is TRBJ2-5 and V is TRBV9, with D possibly TRBD1 on 5 matching bases. This CDR3 contains 13 residues. V lost 0 bases, J lost 7 bases, and 10 bases lay in between. In germline, CDR1 is SGDLS, CDR2 YYNGEE. The chain's CDR3 is CASSVEGPGTQYF. In DNA, the CDR3 is TGTGCCAGCAGCGTAGAGGGGCCGGGGACCCAGTACTTC. Using reference TRBV9 and TRBJ2-5 for the parts outside the CDR3, the full variable domain is DSGVTQTPKHLITATGQRVTLRCSPRSGDLSVYWYQQSLDQGLQFLIQYYNGEERAKGNILERFSAQQFPDLHSELNLSSLELGDSALYFCASSVEGPGTQYFGPGTRLLVL.

This chain links TRBV9 with TRBJ2-3; weak D call: TRBD1 (7 bases). V shed 4 bases and J shed 6 bases, with 15 bases lying between them. Germline assignment: CDR1 SGDLS and CDR2 YYNGEE. The CDR3 covers 14 residues. The CDR3 DNA follows: TGTGCCAGCAGCATAGGGGGCGGGATGGATACGCAGTATTTT. It codes for CASSIGGGMDTQYF.

This sequence joins TRBV15 and TRBJ1-2; a weak D match, TRBD1 (6 bases). The CDR3 spans 16 residues. V was clipped by 1 base and J by 4 bases, with 16 bases between them. CDR1 is LNHNV, CDR2 YYDKDF, per germline (reference sequence). The CDR3 loop is CATSRVAGGGGYGYTF. In DNA form, the CDR3 reads TGTGCCACCAGCAGAGTAGCGGGGGGCGGAGGCTATGGCTACACCTTC.

The V and J genes are TRBV29-1 and TRBJ1-3; D is possibly TRBD1 (6 bases). V was cut by 4 bases and J by 0 bases, with 16 bases left in between. Per germline, CDR1 SQVTM and CDR2 ANQGSEA. The CDR3 extends over 16 amino acids. The CDR3 DNA is TGCAGCGTTGCCCCATCCAGGGGCTCCTCTGGAAACACCATATATTTT. Amino acids: CSVAPSRGSSGNTIYF.

V gene TRBV7-8 combines with J gene TRBJ2-1; 8 positions match TRBD1. The CDR3 runs to 17 residues. The germline V gene encodes CDR1 SGHVS and CDR2 FQNEAQ. V was clipped by 1 base and J by 4 bases; unmatched bases: 9. CDR3: CASSLGTGSSQYNEQFF. In DNA, the CDR3 is TGTGCCAGCAGCTTAGGGACAGGGTCCTCACAATACAATGAGCAGTTCTTC.

Notes on this clone: This CDR3 is also generated by other DNA sequences in the sample. The rearrangement joins TRBV5-1 to TRBJ2-5; no firm D call. Germline V lookup: CDR1 SGHRS, CDR2 YFSETQ. With 0 bases removed from V and 2 bases from J, the gap between germline ends came to 5 bases. The CDR3 consists of 13 residues. CDR3 sequence (DNA): TGCGCCAGCAGCTTGGGGCAGCAAGAGACCCAGTACTTC. Its protein product is CASSLGQQETQYF.

This rearrangement joins TRBV15 to TRBJ1-2; tentative D call: TRBD1 (5 bases). Per germline, CDR1 LNHNV and CDR2 YYDKDF (reference sequence). CDR3 length equals 15 residues. V shed 1 base and J shed 7 bases, with 16 bases lying between them. In DNA form, the CDR3 reads TGTGCCACCAGCAGAGTTCGGGGGGAAGGAAGTGGCTACACCTTC. This gives the protein CATSRVRGEGSGYTF. The complete variable domain, with remaining parts taken from reference TRBV15 and TRBJ1-2, reads DAMVIQNPRYQVTQFGKPVTLSCSQTLNHNVMYWYQQKSSQAPKLLFHYYDKDFNNEADTPDNFQSRRPNTSFCFLDIRSPGLGDTAMYLCATSRVRGEGSGYTFGSGTRLTVV.

The V gene is TRBV10-1, the J gene TRBJ2-3; 7 nucleotides line up with TRBD2. Unmatched junction bases numbered 3, after V lost 2 bases and J lost 4 bases. The germline V gene encodes CDR1 WNHNN and CDR2 SYGVQD (reference sequence). The CDR3 has 14 amino acids. The CDR3 DNA follows: TGCGCCAGCAGTGAGGGACTAGGGGCAGATACGCAGTATTTT. Its translation is CASSEGLGADTQYF.

V is TRBV7-9 and J is TRBJ1-2, with 9 bases matching TRBD1. The CDR3 consists of 15 residues. CDR1 is SEHNR and CDR2 is FQNEAQ in the germline V gene (reference sequence). Trimming at V came to 6 bases and at J to 4 bases, leaving 9 bases not matched to a gene. CDR3 bases: TGTGCCAGCAGTCTCACAGGGGGCGGGATCTATGGCTACACCTTC. Translating gives CASSLTGGGIYGYTF.

This sequence joins TRBV7-6 and TRBJ1-3, with 9 nucleotides matching TRBD1. J was trimmed by 2 bases and V by 5 bases; bases with no gene match: 7. The length of the CDR3 is 16 residues. Germline CDR1 and CDR2: SGHVS and FNYEAQ. This CDR3 reads CASSHGQGIAGNTIYF. The CDR3 DNA sequence: TGTGCCAGCAGCCACGGACAGGGGATTGCTGGAAACACCATATATTTT.

The V gene is TRBV30, the J gene TRBJ2-2; 8 nucleotides align to TRBD2. Trimming at V came to 3 bases and at J to 4 bases, leaving 16 bases not matched to a gene. Germline V gene data show CDR1 as GTSNPN and CDR2 as SVGIG (reference sequence). The CDR3 extends over 18 amino acids. As DNA, the CDR3 is TGTGCCTGGAGGGCGACCCGAGGCGGGGGGCCGATCACCGGGGAGCTGTTTTTT. It codes for CAWRATRGGGPITGELFF.

V gene TRBV27 combines with J gene TRBJ2-5; the D gene is possibly TRBD2 (7 bases). The CDR3 runs to 13 residues. The V and J ends lost 3 bases and 5 bases respectively, with 10 bases between them. Germline values: CDR1 MNHEY, CDR2 SMNVEV (reference sequence). Here the CDR3 DNA reads TGTGCCAGCAGTTTCAGGGGAGGGGAGACCCAGTACTTC. As protein: CASSFRGGETQYF.

The chain employs TRBV15 and TRBJ2-7, with a tentative D call TRBD1 (6 bases). The germline V gene encodes CDR1 LNHNV and CDR2 YYDKDF (reference sequence). The CDR3 contains 14 residues. Trimming cost V 4 bases and J 4 bases, with 14 bases left between them. This CDR3 reads CATSKPHRAYEQYF. The CDR3 DNA reads TGTGCCACCAGCAAGCCCCACAGGGCTTACGAGCAGTACTTC.

This clone occurred once. This chain joins TRBV28 and TRBJ2-7, with 10 positions matching TRBD1. The length of the CDR3 is 16 residues. Trimming cost V 5 bases and J 4 bases; bases outside gene matches: 11. Germline V gene sequence: CDR1 MDHEN, CDR2 SYDVKM. DNA of the CDR3: TGTGCCAGCAGTCGAGATGAGGGACAGGGGACTTACGAGCAGTACTTC. Translation gives CASSRDEGQGTYEQYF.

The chain recombines TRBV5-4 with TRBJ1-2, with D perhaps matching TRBD1 (6 bases). The germline V gene has CDR1 SGHNT and CDR2 YYREEE (reference sequence). V gave up 3 bases and J gave up 3 bases, with 18 bases separating them. The CDR3 is 16 residues long. The CDR3 loop reads CASSWTSGGTDYGYTF. DNA for the CDR3: TGTGCCAGCAGCTGGACGTCGGGGGGCACGGACTATGGCTACACCTTC.

The chain joins TRBV29-1 to TRBJ1-1; perhaps TRBD1 as D (6 bases). The CDR3 extends over 13 amino acids. Trimming stripped 7 bases from V and 0 bases from J, with 12 bases between. Germline V gives CDR1 SQVTM, CDR2 ANQGSEA. In nucleotides, the CDR3 is TGCAGCGCCTGGGACACTTTGAACACTGAAGCTTTCTTT. It codes for CSAWDTLNTEAFF. Complete variable domain (other parts from reference TRBV29-1 and TRBJ1-1): SAVISQKPSRDICQRGTSLTIQCQVDSQVTMMFWYRQQPGQSLTLIATANQGSEATYESGFVIDKFPISRPNLTFSTLTVSNMSPEDSSIYLCSAWDTLNTEAFFGQGTRLTVV.

CDR3: CATTSGVVGDTQYF. CDR3 DNA: TGTGCCACGACTAGCGGGGTCGTAGGAGATACGCAGTATTTT. The V gene is TRBV30, the J gene TRBJ2-3, with 11 bases aligning to TRBD2. With 8 bases clipped from V and 5 bases from J, the junction kept 9 bases outside the gene matches. Germline V lookup: CDR1 GTSNPN, CDR2 SVGIG (reference sequence). The CDR3 is 14 amino acids.

In this sample, this clone turned up a few times. The chain is built from TRBV30 and TRBJ2-7; 7 bases line up with TRBD2. Germline CDR1 is GTSNPN and CDR2 is SVGIG (reference sequence). CDR3 length: 14 residues. Trimming at V came to 1 base and at J to 6 bases, leaving 9 bases not matched to a gene. The CDR3 protein is CAWSAVGGIGEQYF. As DNA, the CDR3 is TGTGCCTGGAGTGCCGTCGGGGGGATAGGCGAGCAGTACTTC.

The chain joins TRBV11-2 to TRBJ2-7; D gene ambiguous. Between the trimmed V and J ends, which lost 2 bases and 3 bases, there was a span of 11 bases. This CDR3 has 14 amino acids. CDR1 is SGHAT and CDR2 is FQNNGV in the germline V gene. Written as DNA, the CDR3 is TGTGCCAGCAGCTTACCCCAGGATTTCTACGAGCAGTACTTC. Translating it yields CASSLPQDFYEQYF.

The J gene is TRBJ1-2, the V gene TRBV5-1, with a possible D match to TRBD1 (6 bases). With 5 bases removed from V and 0 bases from J, the gap between germline ends came to 11 bases. The CDR3 spans 14 residues. Germline V gene lookup returns CDR1 SGHRS and CDR2 YFSETQ. This chain's CDR3 is CASRERGTNYGYTF. The CDR3 DNA follows: TGCGCCAGCAGGGAAAGGGGGACTAACTATGGCTACACCTTC. Combining the CDR3 with reference TRBV5-1 and TRBJ1-2 gives the whole variable domain KAGVTQTPRYLIKTRGQQVTLSCSPISGHRSVSWYQQTPGQGLQFLFEYFSETQRNKGNFPGRFSGRQFSNSRSEMNVSTLELGDSALYLCASRERGTNYGYTFGSGTRLTVV.

In this sample, this clone turned up a few times. This chain joins TRBV7-8 and TRBJ2-7; 7 bases match TRBD2. Losses at the gene ends were 4 bases for V and 6 bases for J; bases not matched to a gene: 9. CDR1 and CDR2 from the germline V gene are SGHVS and FQNEAQ. The CDR3 contains 14 residues. The CDR3 bases are TGTGCCAGCAGCTCAAGCGGGACGGCAAGCGAGCAGTACTTC. Amino acid sequence: CASSSSGTASEQYF.

The chain has TRBV29-1 and TRBJ2-7; TRBD1 is a possible D gene (5 bases). This CDR3 spans 16 amino acids. The germline CDR1 and CDR2 sequences are SQVTM and ANQGSEA. V dropped 0 bases and J dropped 1 base, with 16 bases sitting between them. The CDR3 bases are TGCAGCGTTGAAGATCGTCTCCTATCAGGGTCCTACGAGCAGTACTTC. The encoded protein is CSVEDRLLSGSYEQYF.

The rearrangement uses TRBV20-1 and TRBJ1-2; no definite D call. Trimming left V 3 bases short and J 6 bases short, with 8 bases between. The CDR3 is made up of 11 amino acids. Germline assignment: CDR1 DFQATT and CDR2 SNEGSKA (reference sequence). The CDR3 here is CSASKLNGYTF. CDR3 in DNA: TGCAGTGCTAGTAAACTTAATGGCTACACCTTC.

V usage is TRBV5-1 and J usage is TRBJ2-7; the D gene is possibly TRBD1 (6 bases). CDR3 length equals 15 residues. V was cut by 1 base and J by 2 bases, with 13 bases left in between. From germline, CDR1 is SGHRS and CDR2 YFSETQ. The CDR3 reads CASSLYRDSPYEQYF. In nucleotides, the CDR3 is TGCGCCAGCAGCTTGTACAGGGATTCACCCTACGAGCAGTACTTC.

The rearrangement uses TRBV11-2 and TRBJ2-7; TRBD1 aligns across 10 bases. CDR1 and CDR2 from the germline V gene are SGHAT and FQNNGV. This CDR3 contains 16 residues. Losses at the gene ends were 5 bases for V and 4 bases for J; bases not matched to a gene: 11. CDR3 in amino acids: CASSTGWDRGPYEQYF. In DNA, the CDR3 is TGTGCCAGCAGCACCGGGTGGGACAGGGGTCCTTACGAGCAGTACTTC.

CDR3 sequence reads: CAGGTGTGELFF. The CDR3 coding sequence is TGTGCCGGCGGGACAGGGACTGGGGAGCTGTTTTTT. V gene TRBV30 combines with J gene TRBJ2-2; 9 bases match TRBD1. There are 12 residues in the CDR3. With 8 bases clipped from V and 8 bases from J, the junction kept 6 bases outside the gene matches. Per the germline V gene, CDR1 is GTSNPN and CDR2 is SVGIG (reference sequence). Combining the CDR3 with reference TRBV30 and TRBJ2-2 gives the whole variable domain SQTIHQWPATLVQPVGSPLSLECTVEGTSNPNLYWYRQAAGRGLQLLFYSVGIGQISSEVPQNLSASRPQDRQFILSSKKLLLSDSGFYLCAGGTGTGELFFGEGSRLTVL.